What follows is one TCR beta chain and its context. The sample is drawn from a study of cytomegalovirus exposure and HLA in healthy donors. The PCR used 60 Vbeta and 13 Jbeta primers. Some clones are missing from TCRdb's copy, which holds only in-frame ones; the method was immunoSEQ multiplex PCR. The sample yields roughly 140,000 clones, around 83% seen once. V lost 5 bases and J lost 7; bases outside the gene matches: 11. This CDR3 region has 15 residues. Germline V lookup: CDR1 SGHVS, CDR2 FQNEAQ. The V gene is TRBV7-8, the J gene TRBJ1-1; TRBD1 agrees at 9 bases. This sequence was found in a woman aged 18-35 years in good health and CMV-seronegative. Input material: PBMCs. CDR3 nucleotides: TGTGCCAGCAGCCACCAGTTCGGACAGGGGCGTGAAGCTTTCTTT. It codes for CASSHQFGQGREAFF.